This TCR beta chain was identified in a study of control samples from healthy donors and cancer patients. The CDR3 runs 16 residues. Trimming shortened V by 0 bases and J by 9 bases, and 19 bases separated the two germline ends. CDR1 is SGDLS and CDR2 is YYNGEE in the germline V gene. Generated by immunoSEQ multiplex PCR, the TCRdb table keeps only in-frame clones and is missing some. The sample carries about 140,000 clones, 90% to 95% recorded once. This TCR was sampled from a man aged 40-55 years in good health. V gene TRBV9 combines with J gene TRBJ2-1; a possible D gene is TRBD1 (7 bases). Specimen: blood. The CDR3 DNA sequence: TGTGCCAGCAGCGTAGAGGTGTCAGGGGGGCTAACTGAGCAGTTCTTC. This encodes CASSVEVSGGLTEQFF.